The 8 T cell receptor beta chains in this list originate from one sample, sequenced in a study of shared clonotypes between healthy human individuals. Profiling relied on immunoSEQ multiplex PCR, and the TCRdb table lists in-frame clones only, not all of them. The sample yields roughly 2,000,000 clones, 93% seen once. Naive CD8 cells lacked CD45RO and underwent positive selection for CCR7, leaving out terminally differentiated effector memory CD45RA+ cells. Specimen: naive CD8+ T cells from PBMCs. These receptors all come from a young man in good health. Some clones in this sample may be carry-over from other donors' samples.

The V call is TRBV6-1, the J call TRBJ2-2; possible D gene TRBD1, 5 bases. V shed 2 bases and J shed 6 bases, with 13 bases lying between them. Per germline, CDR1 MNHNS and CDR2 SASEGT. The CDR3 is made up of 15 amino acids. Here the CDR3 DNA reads TGTGCCAGCAGTGAATTGGCAGGGTTTGCCGGGGAGCTGTTTTTT. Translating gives CASSELAGFAGELFF.

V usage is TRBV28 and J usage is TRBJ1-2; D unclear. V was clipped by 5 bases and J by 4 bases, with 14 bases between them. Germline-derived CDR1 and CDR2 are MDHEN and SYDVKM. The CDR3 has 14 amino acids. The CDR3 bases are TGTGCCAGCAGTCCCCCCAGGACCAGCTATGGCTACACCTTC. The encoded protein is CASSPPRTSYGYTF.

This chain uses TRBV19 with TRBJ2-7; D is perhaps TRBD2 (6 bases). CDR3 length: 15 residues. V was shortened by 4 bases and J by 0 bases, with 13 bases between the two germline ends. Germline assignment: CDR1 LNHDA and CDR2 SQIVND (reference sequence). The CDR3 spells CASSTIAASSYEQYF. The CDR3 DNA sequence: TGTGCCAGTAGTACCATAGCGGCCAGCTCCTACGAGCAGTACTTC.

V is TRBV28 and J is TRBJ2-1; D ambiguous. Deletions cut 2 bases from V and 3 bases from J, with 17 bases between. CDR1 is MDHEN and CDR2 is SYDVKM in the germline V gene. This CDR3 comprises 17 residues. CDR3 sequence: CASSLSPGSVRYNEQFF. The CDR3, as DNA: TGTGCCAGCAGTTTAAGCCCGGGCTCGGTTCGCTACAATGAGCAGTTCTTC.

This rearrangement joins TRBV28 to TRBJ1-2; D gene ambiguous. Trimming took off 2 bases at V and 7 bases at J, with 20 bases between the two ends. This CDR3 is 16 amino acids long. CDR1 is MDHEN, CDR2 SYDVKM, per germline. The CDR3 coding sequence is TGTGCCAGCAGTTTACTGATCCGCGCAGGATGGGGTGGCTACACCTTC. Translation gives CASSLLIRAGWGGYTF.

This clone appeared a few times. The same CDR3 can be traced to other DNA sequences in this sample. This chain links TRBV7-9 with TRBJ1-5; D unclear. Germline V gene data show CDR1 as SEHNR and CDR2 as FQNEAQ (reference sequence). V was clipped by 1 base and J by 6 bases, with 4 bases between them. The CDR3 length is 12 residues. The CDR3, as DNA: TGTGCCAGCAGCTTAGGCAGTCAGCCCCAGCATTTT. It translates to CASSLGSQPQHF.

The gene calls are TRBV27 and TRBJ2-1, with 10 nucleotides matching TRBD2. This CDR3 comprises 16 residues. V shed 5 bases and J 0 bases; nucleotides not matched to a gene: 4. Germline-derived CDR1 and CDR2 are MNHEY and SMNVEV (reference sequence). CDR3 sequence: CASSHQREGSYNEQFF. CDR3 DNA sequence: TGTGCCAGCAGTCACCAGCGGGAGGGCTCCTACAATGAGCAGTTCTTC.

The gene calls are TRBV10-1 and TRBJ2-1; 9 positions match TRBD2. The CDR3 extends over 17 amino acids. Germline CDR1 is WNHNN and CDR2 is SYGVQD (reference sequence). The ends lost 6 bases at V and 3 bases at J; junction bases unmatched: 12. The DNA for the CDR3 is TGCGCCAGCAGGTGTCTAGCGGGAACCTCCGACTACAATGAGCAGTTCTTC. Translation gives CASRCLAGTSDYNEQFF.